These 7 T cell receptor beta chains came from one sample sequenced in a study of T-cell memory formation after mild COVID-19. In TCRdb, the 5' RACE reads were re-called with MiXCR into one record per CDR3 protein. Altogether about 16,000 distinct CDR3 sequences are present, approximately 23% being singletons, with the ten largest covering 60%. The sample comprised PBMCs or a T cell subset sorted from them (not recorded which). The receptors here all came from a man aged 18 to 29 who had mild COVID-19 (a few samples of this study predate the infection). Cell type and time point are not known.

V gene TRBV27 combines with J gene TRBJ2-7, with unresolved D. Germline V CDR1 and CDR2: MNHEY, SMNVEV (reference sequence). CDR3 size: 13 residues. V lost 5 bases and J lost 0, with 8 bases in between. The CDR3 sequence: CASSPYSSYEQYF. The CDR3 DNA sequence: TGTGCCAGCAGTCCCTACAGCTCCTACGAGCAGTACTTC.

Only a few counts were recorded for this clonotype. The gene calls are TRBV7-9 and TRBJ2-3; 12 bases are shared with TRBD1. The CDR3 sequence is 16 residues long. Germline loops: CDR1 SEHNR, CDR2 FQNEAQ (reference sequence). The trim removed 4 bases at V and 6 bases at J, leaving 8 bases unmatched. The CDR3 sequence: CASSSTGTGGLDTQYF. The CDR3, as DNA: TGTGCCAGCAGCTCGACCGGGACAGGGGGCCTCGATACGCAGTATTTT. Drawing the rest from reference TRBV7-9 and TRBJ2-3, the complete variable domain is DTGVSQNPRHKITKRGQNVTFRCDPISEHNRLYWYRQTLGQGPEFLTYFQNEAQLEKSRLLSDRFSAERPKGSFSTLEIQRTEQGDSAMYLCASSSTGTGGLDTQYFGPGTRLTVL.

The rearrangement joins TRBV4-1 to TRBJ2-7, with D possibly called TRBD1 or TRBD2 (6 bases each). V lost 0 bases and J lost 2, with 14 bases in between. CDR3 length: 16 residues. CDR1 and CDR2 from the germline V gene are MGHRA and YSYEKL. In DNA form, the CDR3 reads TGCGCCAGCAGCCAAGAAAGAGGGGGGTTCCCCTACGAGCAGTACTTC. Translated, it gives CASSQERGGFPYEQYF.

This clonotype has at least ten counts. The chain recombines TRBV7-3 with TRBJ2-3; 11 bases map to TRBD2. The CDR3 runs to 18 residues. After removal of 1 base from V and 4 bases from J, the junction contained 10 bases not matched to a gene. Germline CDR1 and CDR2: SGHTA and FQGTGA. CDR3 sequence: CASSLKGLAGIGADTQYF. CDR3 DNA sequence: TGTGCCAGCAGCTTAAAAGGACTAGCGGGCATAGGGGCAGATACGCAGTATTTT. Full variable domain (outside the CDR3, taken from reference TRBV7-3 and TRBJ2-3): GAGVSQTPSNKVTEKGKYVELRCDPISGHTALYWYRQSLGQGPEFLIYFQGTGAADDSGLPNDRFFAVRPEGSVSTLKIQRTERGDSAVYLCASSLKGLAGIGADTQYFGPGTRLTVL.

The CDR3 sequence is CASSLPSGGGPYEQYV. CDR3 sequence (DNA): TGTGCCAGCAGTCTCCCTAGCGGGGGGGGCCCCTACGAGCAGTACGTC. This chain joins TRBV6-1 and TRBJ2-7, with TRBD2 identical over 12 bases. V shed 5 bases, J shed 2 bases, and the junction held 7 bases outside the gene matches. This CDR3 has 16 amino acids. CDR1 and CDR2 from the germline V gene are MNHNS and SASEGT.

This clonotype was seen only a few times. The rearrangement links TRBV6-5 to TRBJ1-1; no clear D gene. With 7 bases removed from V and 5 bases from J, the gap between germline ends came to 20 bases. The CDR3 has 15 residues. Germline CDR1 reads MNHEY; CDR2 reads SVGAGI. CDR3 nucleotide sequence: TGTGCCAGCAACACTCTAGCGGGCCTGGGGACTGAAGCTTTCTTT. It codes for CASNTLAGLGTEAFF.

The CDR3 DNA sequence: TGTGCCAGCAGTTACGAAGGGACAGGGTGGTCCGGCGAGCAGTACTTC. Translating gives CASSYEGTGWSGEQYF. This chain joins TRBV6-2 or TRBV6-3 and TRBJ2-7; the match to TRBD1 covers 9 bases. Germline CDR1 is MNHEY and CDR2 is SVGEGT. The CDR3 covers 16 residues. J lost 6 bases, V lost 2 bases, and 11 bases had no gene match.